Here is one TCR beta chain with its context. Its specificity is unknown. Germline V gives CDR1 SGDLS, CDR2 YYNGEE. The CDR3 length is 14 residues. Trimming left V 1 base short and J 0 bases short, with 2 bases between. As the sequencing template, cDNA was produced by extracting RNA and reverse transcribing it. Here immunoSEQ multiplex PCR was the method, and the copy in TCRdb shows in-frame clones only, minus some. The repertoire consists of approximately 200,000 clones, with around 56% occurring once and the leading ten covering around 0.69%. The data stem from a study of CD8+ T cells in alopecia areata. Study results and limitations: Mice gave a clearer picture of TCR sharing than patients did, possibly for HLA-related reasons. Tofacitinib significantly reduced both scalp clonality and expanded CD8+ clones among the top 100.

The treatment is: oral pan-JAK inhibitor, 5-10 mg twice daily. This TCR was recovered from a human donor with alopecia areata. This material consisted of CD4+ T cells sorted from blood, taken at week 4, from a patient treated with tofacitinib. The chain employs TRBV9 and TRBJ1-6; D gene uncertain. The CDR3 bases are TGTGCCAGCAGCGTACGCTCCTATAATTCACCCCTCCACTTT. This sequence encodes CASSVRSYNSPLHF. The full variable domain, with the rest looked up from reference TRBV9 and TRBJ1-6, is DSGVTQTPKHLITATGQRVTLRCSPRSGDLSVYWYQQSLDQGLQFLIQYYNGEERAKGNILERFSAQQFPDLHSELNLSSLELGDSALYFCASSVRSYNSPLHFGNGTRLTVT.